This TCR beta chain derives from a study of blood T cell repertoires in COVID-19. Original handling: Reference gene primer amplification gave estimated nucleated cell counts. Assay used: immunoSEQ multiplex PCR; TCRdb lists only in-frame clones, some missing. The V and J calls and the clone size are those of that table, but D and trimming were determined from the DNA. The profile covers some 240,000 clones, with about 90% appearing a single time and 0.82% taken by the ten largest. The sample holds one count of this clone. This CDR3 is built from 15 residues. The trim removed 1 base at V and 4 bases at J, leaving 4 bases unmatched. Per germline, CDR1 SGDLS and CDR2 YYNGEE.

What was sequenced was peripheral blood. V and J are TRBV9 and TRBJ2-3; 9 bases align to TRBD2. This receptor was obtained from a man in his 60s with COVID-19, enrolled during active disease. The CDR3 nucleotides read TGTGCCAGCAGCGTACGGCTAGCGGGGTCAGATACGCAGTATTTT. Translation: CASSVRLAGSDTQYF.